The entry below describes one TCR beta chain. Antigen: not known. The donors, all healthy, were Caucasians living in Russia, aged about 6 to 95. Through a sample-barcoded 5' primer and a J-beta primer mix, a second PCR was run for roughly 6 to 11 cycles. MiXCR, applied by TCRdb to the 5' RACE reads, yields one record per CDR3 protein. The sample contains hundreds of thousands of distinct CDR3 sequences, 55% to 65% of which appear only once. The sample is drawn from a study of blood T cells in healthy people across ages. The study, taken as a whole, reports: The unknown donor CMV status may have confounded expanded clonotype changes.

The CDR3 loop spans 16 amino acids. CDR1 ENHRY and CDR2 SYGVKD come from the germline V gene. Trimming left V 10 bases short and J 4 bases short, with 22 bases between. The rearrangement joins TRBV10-3 to TRBJ1-4, with D tentatively TRBD1 (5 bases). The sample consisted of blood. The sequence was obtained from a man aged 30 to 45 in good health. CDR3 amino acids: CATSYTGAEDNEKLFF. CDR3 sequence (DNA): TGTGCCACGAGCTATACCGGGGCAGAAGATAATGAAAAACTGTTTTTT.